The clone carrying this T cell receptor (beta chain) was found once. This sample is drawn from a study of blood T cell repertoires in COVID-19. Membership in each cohort depended on participant-reported clinical history. For recovered donors of Cohort 3, there were two negative PCRs, clearance, or symptom resolution. Per the original methods: From reference gene primer amplification, estimates of nucleated cell counts were derived. TCRdb keeps only in-frame clones here, not all; method: immunoSEQ multiplex PCR. That table furnishes V, J and clone size, whereas the DNA furnished D and trimming. This table has hundreds of thousands of clones, around 90% appearing once. The CDR3 spans 16 residues. The V end lost 0 bases, the J end lost 7 bases, and 16 bases lay between the germline ends. Germline-derived CDR1 and CDR2 are SGHRS and YFSETQ.

Sequenced input: PBMCs or T cells enriched from blood (not recorded which). The receptor was isolated from a woman in her twenties or thirties who had recovered from COVID-19. This sequence joins TRBV5-1 and TRBJ1-4, with D perhaps TRBD1 (6 bases). In nucleotides, the CDR3 is TGCGCCAGCAGCTTGGGGACAGCCCAAAAGGGTGAAAAACTGTTTTTT. Its translation is CASSLGTAQKGEKLFF. Based on the CDR3 plus reference TRBV5-1 and TRBJ1-4, the full variable domain is KAGVTQTPRYLIKTRGQQVTLSCSPISGHRSVSWYQQTPGQGLQFLFEYFSETQRNKGNFPGRFSGRQFSNSRSEMNVSTLELGDSALYLCASSLGTAQKGEKLFFGSGTQLSVL.